This T cell receptor beta chain was sequenced in a study of blood T cell repertoires in COVID-19. Study context: Researchers got acute and convalescent COVID-19 samples from the United States, Italy and Spain. Sample material is recorded as cDNA or gDNA derived from T cells, B-cell-depleted T cells, or PBMCs.

Per the authors' pipeline: Reference gene primer amplification in the assay estimated nucleated cell counts. TCRdb's copy holds only in-frame clones and misses some; the assay was immunoSEQ multiplex PCR. The V and J calls and the clone size are those of that table, but D and trimming were determined from the DNA. The sample holds some 18,000 clones, approximately 90% seen once. The CDR3 runs to 15 residues. Germline assignment: CDR1 SGHNT and CDR2 YYREEE (reference sequence). J lost 3 bases, V lost 7 bases, and 10 bases had no gene match. The receptor was isolated from a human donor in a cohort sampled during active COVID-19. V usage is TRBV5-4 and J usage is TRBJ2-3; TRBD2 agrees at 8 bases. Sequencing used peripheral blood. The CDR3 DNA reads TGTGCCAGCGGATCCGGGACTAGTCGGACAGATACGCAGTATTTT. Translating gives CASGSGTSRTDTQYF.